This T cell receptor beta chain was obtained from a study of cytomegalovirus exposure and HLA in healthy donors. Of note for this clone: Its antigen is not known.

The V and J ends lost 7 bases and 0 bases, in that order; junction bases with no gene match: 8. Germline V CDR1 and CDR2: MNHNY, SVGAGI (reference sequence). This CDR3 has 15 residues. Study-wide points: According to a later analysis, most TCR beta chains associated with CMV appeared HLA-restricted. Exclusion as indistinguishable affected some V segments, including TRBV6-2 and TRBV6-3.

The PCR was carried out with 60 Vbeta primers and 13 Jbeta primers. Using immunoSEQ multiplex PCR, the repertoire was profiled, and TCRdb retains in-frame clones only, with some absent. The profile shows approximately 100,000 clones, 74% of them singletons. This rearrangement joins TRBV6-6 to TRBJ1-2, with 7 nucleotides matching TRBD1. Sequencing was done on a sample of PBMCs. The receptor's source is a man aged 50 or older in good health and CMV-seropositive. The CDR3 is CASITNGQANYGYTF. CDR3 DNA: TGTGCCAGCATTACGAACGGACAGGCTAACTATGGCTACACCTTC.